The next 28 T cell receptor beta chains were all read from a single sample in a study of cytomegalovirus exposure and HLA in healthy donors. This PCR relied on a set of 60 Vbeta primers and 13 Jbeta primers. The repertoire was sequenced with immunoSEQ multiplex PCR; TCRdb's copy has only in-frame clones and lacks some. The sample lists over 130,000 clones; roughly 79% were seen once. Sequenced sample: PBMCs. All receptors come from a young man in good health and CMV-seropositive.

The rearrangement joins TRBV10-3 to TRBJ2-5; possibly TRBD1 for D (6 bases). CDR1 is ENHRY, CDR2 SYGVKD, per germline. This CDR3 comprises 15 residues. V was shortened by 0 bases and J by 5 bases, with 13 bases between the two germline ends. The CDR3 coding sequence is TGTGCCATCAGTGAGTCGGTGACAGGAAGGGAGACCCAGTACTTC. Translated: CAISESVTGRETQYF.

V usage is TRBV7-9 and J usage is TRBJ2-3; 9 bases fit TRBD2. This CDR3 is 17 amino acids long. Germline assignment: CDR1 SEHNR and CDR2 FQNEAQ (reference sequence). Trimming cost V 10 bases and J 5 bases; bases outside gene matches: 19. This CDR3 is CAIPLARGGRAGDTQYF. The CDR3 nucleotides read TGTGCCATCCCTTTAGCCCGAGGCGGGAGGGCCGGAGATACGCAGTATTTT.

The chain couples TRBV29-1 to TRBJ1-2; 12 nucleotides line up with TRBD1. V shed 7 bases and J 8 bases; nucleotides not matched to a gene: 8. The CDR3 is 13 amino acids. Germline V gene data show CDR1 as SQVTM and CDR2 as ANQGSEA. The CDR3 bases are TGCAGCGCTGGGACAGGGGGCTATCGGGGCTACACCTTC. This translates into CSAGTGGYRGYTF.

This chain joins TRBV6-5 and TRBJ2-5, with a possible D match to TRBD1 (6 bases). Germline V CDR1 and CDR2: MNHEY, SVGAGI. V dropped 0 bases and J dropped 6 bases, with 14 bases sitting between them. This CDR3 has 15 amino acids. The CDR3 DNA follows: TGTGCCAGCAGTTACTCCATTGGGCAGGGGAAGACCCAGTACTTC. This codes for CASSYSIGQGKTQYF.

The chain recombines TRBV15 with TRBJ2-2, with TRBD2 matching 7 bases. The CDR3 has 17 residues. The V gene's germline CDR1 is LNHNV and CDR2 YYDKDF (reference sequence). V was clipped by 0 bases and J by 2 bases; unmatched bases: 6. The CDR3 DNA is TGTGCCACCAGCAGAGATTCTGGGACTACCAACACCGGGGAGCTGTTTTTT. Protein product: CATSRDSGTTNTGELFF.

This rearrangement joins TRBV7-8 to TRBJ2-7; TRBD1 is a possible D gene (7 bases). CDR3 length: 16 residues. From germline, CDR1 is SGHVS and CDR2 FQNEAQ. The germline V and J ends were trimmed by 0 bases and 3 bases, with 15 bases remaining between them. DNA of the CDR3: TGTGCCAGCAGCTTAGCGGAGGGGGCCGATCGCTACGAGCAGTACTTC. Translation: CASSLAEGADRYEQYF.

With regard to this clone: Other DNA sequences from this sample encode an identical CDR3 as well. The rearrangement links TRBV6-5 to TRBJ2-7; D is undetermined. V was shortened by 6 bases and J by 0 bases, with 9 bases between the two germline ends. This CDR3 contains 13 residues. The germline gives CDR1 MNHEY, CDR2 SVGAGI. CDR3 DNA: TGTGCCAGCAGACGCGGTAGCTCCTACGAGCAGTACTTC. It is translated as CASRRGSSYEQYF.

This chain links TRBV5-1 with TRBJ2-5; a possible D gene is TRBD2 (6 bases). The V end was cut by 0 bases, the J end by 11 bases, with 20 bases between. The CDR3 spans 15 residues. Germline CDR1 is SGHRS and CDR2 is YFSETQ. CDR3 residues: CASSLGHRDFIEQYF. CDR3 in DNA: TGCGCCAGCAGCTTGGGACACCGGGACTTTATAGAGCAGTACTTC.

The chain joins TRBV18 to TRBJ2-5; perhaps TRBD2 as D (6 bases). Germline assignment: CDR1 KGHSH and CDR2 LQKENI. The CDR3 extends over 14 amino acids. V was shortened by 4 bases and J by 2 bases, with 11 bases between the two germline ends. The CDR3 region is CASSRLGSQETQYF. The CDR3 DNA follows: TGTGCCAGCTCACGACTAGGCTCTCAAGAGACCCAGTACTTC. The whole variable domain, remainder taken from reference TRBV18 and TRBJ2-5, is NAGVMQNPRHLVRRRGQEARLRCSPMKGHSHVYWYRQLPEEGLKFMVYLQKENIIDESGMPKERFSAEFPKEGPSILRIQQVVRGDSAAYFCASSRLGSQETQYFGPGTRLLVL.

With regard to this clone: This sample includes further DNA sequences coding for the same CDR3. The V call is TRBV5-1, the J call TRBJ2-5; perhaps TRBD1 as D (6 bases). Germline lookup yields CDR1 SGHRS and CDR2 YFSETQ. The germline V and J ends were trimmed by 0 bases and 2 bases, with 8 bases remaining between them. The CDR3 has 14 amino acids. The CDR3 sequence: CASSLGGPQETQYF. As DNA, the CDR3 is TGCGCCAGCAGCTTGGGGGGGCCTCAAGAGACCCAGTACTTC.

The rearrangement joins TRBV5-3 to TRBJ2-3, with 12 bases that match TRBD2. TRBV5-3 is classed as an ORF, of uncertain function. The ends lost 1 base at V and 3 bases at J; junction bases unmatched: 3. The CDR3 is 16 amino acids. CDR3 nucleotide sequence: TGTGCCAGAAGCTTGAGCGGGACTAGCGGGACAGATACGCAGTATTTT. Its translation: CARSLSGTSGTDTQYF.

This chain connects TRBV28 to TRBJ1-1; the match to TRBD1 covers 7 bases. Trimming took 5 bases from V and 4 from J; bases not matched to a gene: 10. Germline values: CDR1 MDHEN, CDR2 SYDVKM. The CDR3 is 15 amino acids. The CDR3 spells CASSLRRQGTTEAFF. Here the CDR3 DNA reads TGTGCCAGCAGTCTCCGGCGACAGGGCACCACTGAAGCTTTCTTT.

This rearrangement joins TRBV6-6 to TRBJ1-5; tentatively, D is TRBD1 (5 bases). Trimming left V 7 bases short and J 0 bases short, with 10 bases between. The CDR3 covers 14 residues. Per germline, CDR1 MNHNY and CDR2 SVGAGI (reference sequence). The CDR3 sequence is CASTDMHSNQPQHF. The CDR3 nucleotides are TGTGCCAGCACGGACATGCATAGCAATCAGCCCCAGCATTTT.

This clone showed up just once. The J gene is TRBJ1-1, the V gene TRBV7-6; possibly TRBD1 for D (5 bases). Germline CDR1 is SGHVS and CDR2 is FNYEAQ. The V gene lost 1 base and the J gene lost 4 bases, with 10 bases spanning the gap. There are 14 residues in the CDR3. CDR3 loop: CASSLGQGVTEAFF. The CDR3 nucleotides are TGTGCCAGCAGCTTAGGTCAAGGGGTCACTGAAGCTTTCTTT. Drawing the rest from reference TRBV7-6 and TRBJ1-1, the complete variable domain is GAGVSQSPRYKVTKRGQDVALRCDPISGHVSLYWYRQALGQGPEFLTYFNYEAQQDKSGLPNDRFSAERPEGSISTLTIQRTEQRDSAMYRCASSLGQGVTEAFFGQGTRLTVV.

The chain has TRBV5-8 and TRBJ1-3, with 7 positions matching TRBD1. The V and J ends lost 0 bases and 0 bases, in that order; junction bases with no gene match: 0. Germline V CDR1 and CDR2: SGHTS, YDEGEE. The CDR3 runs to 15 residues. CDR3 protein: CASSLGTGSGNTIYF. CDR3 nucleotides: TGTGCCAGCAGCTTGGGGACAGGCTCTGGAAACACCATATATTTT. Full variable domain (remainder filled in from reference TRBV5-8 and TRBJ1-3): EAGVTQSPTHLIKTRGQQATLRCSPISGHTSVYWYQQALGLGLQFLLWYDEGEERNRGNFPPRFSGRQFPNYSSELNVNALELEDSALYLCASSLGTGSGNTIYFGEGSWLTVV.

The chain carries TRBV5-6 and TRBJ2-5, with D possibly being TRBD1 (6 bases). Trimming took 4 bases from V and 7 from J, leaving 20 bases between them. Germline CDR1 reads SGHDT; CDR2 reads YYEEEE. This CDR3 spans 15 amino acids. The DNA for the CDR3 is TGTGCCAGCAGCCCTGGGACACGATTAACCGGGACCCAGTACTTC. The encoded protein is CASSPGTRLTGTQYF.

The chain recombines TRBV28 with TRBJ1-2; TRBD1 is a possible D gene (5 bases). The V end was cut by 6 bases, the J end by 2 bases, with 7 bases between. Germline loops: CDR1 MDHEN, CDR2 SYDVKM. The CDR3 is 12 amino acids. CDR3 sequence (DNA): TGTGCCAGCAGCCGACAGAACTATGGCTACACCTTC. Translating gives CASSRQNYGYTF.

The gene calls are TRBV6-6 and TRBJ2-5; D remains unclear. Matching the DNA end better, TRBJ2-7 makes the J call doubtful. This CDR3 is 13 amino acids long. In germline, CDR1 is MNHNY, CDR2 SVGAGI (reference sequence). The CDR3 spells CASSYSSSYEQYF. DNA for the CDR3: TGTGCCAGCAGTTACTCTAGTTCCTACGAGCAGTACTTC.

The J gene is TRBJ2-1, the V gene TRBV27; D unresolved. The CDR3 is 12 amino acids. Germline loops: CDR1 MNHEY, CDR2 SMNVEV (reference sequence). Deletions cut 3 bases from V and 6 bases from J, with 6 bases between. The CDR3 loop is CASSLTGNEQFF. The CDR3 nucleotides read TGTGCCAGCAGTTTGACGGGCAATGAGCAGTTCTTC.

The CDR3 protein is CASSPSGVHLNTEAFF. The CDR3 DNA is TGTGCCAGTAGTCCGTCCGGGGTCCACCTGAACACTGAAGCTTTCTTT. The rearrangement uses TRBV19 and TRBJ1-1; D uncertain. V lost 5 bases to trimming and J lost 0 bases, with 16 bases between them. The CDR3 consists of 16 residues. Germline V gene sequence: CDR1 LNHDA, CDR2 SQIVND (reference sequence).

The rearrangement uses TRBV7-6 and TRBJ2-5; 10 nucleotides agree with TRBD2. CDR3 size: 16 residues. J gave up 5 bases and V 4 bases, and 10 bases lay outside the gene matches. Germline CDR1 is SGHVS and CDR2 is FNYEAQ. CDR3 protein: CASSWRSGGAGETQYF. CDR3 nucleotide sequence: TGTGCCAGCAGCTGGAGGAGCGGGGGGGCCGGGGAGACCCAGTACTTC.

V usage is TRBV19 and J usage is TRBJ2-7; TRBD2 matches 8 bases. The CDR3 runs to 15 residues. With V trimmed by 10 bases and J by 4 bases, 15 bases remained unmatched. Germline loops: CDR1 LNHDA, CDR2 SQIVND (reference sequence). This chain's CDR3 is CATALAPSGYYEQYF. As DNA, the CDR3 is TGTGCCACCGCTCTTGCCCCTAGCGGGTATTACGAGCAGTACTTC.

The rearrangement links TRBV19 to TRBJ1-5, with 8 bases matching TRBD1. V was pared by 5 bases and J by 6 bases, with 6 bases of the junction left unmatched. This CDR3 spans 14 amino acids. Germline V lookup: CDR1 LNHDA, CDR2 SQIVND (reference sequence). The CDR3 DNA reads TGTGCCAGTAGTGTGCAGGGGGCCGGTCAGCCCCAGCATTTT. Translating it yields CASSVQGAGQPQHF.

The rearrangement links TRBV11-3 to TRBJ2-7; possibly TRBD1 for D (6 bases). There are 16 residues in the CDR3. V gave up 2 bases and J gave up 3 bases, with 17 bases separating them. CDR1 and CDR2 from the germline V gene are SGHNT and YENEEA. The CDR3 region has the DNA TGTGCCAGCAGCTTACTGCGGACAGAATCATACTACGAGCAGTACTTC. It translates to CASSLLRTESYYEQYF.

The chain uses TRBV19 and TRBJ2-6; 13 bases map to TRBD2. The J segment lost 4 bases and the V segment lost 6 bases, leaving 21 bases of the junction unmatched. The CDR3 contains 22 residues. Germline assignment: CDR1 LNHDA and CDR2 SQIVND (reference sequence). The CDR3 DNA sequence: TGTGCCAGTAGACCCGGGCCGTCCACTAGCGGGAGGGCCTCGACCGGGGCCAACGTCCTGACTTTC. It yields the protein CASRPGPSTSGRASTGANVLTF.

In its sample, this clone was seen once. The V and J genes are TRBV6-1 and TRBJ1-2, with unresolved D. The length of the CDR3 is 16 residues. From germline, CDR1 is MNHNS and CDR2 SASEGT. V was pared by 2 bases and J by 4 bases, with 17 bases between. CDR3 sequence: CASSEQLREGTYGYTF. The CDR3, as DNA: TGTGCCAGCAGTGAACAGTTAAGGGAGGGAACCTATGGCTACACCTTC.

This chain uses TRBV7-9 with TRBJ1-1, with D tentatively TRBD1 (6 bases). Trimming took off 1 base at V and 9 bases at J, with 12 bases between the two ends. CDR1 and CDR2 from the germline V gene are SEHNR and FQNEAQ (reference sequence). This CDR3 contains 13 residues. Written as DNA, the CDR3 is TGTGCCAGCAGCTTAGATGGACAGTTGAAAGCTTTCTTT. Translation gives CASSLDGQLKAFF. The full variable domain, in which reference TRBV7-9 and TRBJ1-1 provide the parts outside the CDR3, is DTGVSQNPRHKITKRGQNVTFRCDPISEHNRLYWYRQTLGQGPEFLTYFQNEAQLEKSRLLSDRFSAERPKGSFSTLEIQRTEQGDSAMYLCASSLDGQLKAFFGQGTRLTVV.

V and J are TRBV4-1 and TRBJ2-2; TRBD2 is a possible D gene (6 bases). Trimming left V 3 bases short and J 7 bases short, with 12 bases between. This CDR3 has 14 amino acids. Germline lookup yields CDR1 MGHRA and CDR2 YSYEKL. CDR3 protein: CASSQGGGIGELFF. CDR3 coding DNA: TGCGCCAGCAGCCAGGGAGGCGGGATCGGGGAGCTGTTTTTT.